This is a list of T cell receptor beta chains from one sample in a study of OX40 agonist ivuxolimab in advanced cancers. The repertoire was sequenced with immunoSEQ multiplex PCR; TCRdb's copy has only in-frame clones and lacks some. The sample includes about 64,000 clones, under 95% of them seen just once. Sequencing was performed on CD4+ or CD8+ T cells sorted from blood, taken in a trial of the OX40 agonist ivuxolimab. Receptors originate from an adult with an advanced solid tumor such as melanoma, head and neck, liver or kidney cancer. The CDR3 runs from the conserved cysteine through the conserved F or W.

v_gene: TRBV6-6; j_gene: TRBJ2-2; CDR3aa: CASSYSPGDRELFF
v_gene: TRBV19; j_gene: TRBJ2-2; CDR3aa: CASRTIGLAGGPIGELFF
v_gene: TRBV18; j_gene: TRBJ2-7; CDR3aa: CASSPGVNSYEQYF
v_gene: TRBV2; j_gene: TRBJ2-5; CDR3aa: CASMGGVSRETQYF
v_gene: TRBV6-5; j_gene: TRBJ1-5; CDR3aa: CASQVHRDGDQPQHF
v_gene: TRBV10-3; j_gene: TRBJ1-1; CDR3aa: CAISEWGAEDTEAFF
v_gene: TRBV27; j_gene: TRBJ2-2; CDR3aa: CASSIPTRGGTGELFF
v_gene: TRBV6-5; j_gene: TRBJ2-7; CDR3aa: CASSYPPRTEQYF
v_gene: TRBV5-6; j_gene: TRBJ1-2; CDR3aa: CASSSTANGYTF
v_gene: TRBV7-6; j_gene: TRBJ1-5; CDR3aa: CASSLGFDSQPQHF